Listed here are 11 T cell receptor beta chains from one sample, sequenced in a study of blood T cell repertoires in COVID-19. The assay was immunoSEQ multiplex PCR, and TCRdb's table has in-frame clones only and misses some. The table shows 150,000 to 200,000 clones, with approximately 84% occurring only once. Sequenced material: peripheral blood. The origin of the receptors is a woman aged 80 or over with acute or convalescent COVID-19.

This clone was counted ten times or more. This chain links TRBV7-2 with TRBJ2-7; 9 positions match TRBD1. The CDR3 is 14 amino acids. J was trimmed by 5 bases and V by 2 bases; bases with no gene match: 4. Per the germline V gene, CDR1 is SGHTA and CDR2 is FQGNSA. The CDR3 spells CASSLSGTGNEQYF. The CDR3 DNA reads TGTGCCAGCAGCTTATCCGGGACAGGGAACGAGCAGTACTTC.

This clone was counted once. V gene TRBV9 combines with J gene TRBJ2-1; 10 bases agree with TRBD2. Germline V CDR1 and CDR2: SGDLS, YYNGEE. V was pared by 6 bases and J by 4 bases, with 7 bases of the junction left unmatched. CDR3 length: 15 residues. The CDR3 loop reads CASTRGLAAYNEQFF. The DNA of the CDR3 is TGTGCCAGCACCCGAGGACTAGCGGCTTACAATGAGCAGTTCTTC.

CDR3 in amino acids: CASSESVGRGSYGYTF. CDR3 bases: TGTGCCAGCAGCGAGTCGGTGGGGAGGGGTTCCTATGGCTACACCTTC. This sequence joins TRBV7-9 and TRBJ1-2; TRBD1 is a possible D gene (5 bases). CDR1 is SEHNR, CDR2 FQNEAQ, per germline (reference sequence). There are 16 residues in the CDR3. Trimming pared 5 bases from V and 4 bases from J, leaving 20 bases between.

CDR3 region: CAISDVAGEANEQFF. In DNA, the CDR3 is TGTGCCATCAGTGACGTAGCGGGAGAAGCCAATGAGCAGTTCTTC. The chain employs TRBV10-3 and TRBJ2-1; 9 nucleotides align to TRBD2. The CDR3 totals 15 residues. Trimming took 3 bases from V and 6 from J; bases not matched to a gene: 6. The germline CDR1 and CDR2 sequences are ENHRY and SYGVKD.

The V call is TRBV7-9, the J call TRBJ2-3, with a tentative D call TRBD1 (6 bases). Trimming removed 8 bases from V and 3 bases from J, with 12 bases in between. This CDR3 comprises 13 residues. Looked up from germline, CDR1 is SEHNR and CDR2 is FQNEAQ (reference sequence). The CDR3 nucleotides read TGTGCCAGCGGTTTTCAGGGGACAGATACGCAGTATTTT. This codes for CASGFQGTDTQYF. The full variable domain, completed using reference TRBV7-9 and TRBJ2-3, is DTGVSQNPRHKITKRGQNVTFRCDPISEHNRLYWYRQTLGQGPEFLTYFQNEAQLEKSRLLSDRFSAERPKGSFSTLEIQRTEQGDSAMYLCASGFQGTDTQYFGPGTRLTVL.

The chain recombines TRBV11-1 with TRBJ2-1; the match to TRBD2 covers 8 bases. The J segment lost 4 bases and the V segment lost 5 bases, leaving 10 bases of the junction unmatched. The CDR3 is 16 amino acids. Germline CDR1 is SGHAT and CDR2 is FQDESV (reference sequence). CDR3 sequence (DNA): TGTGCCAGCAGCGGCTATATAGCGGGAAGGTACAATGAGCAGTTCTTC. Encoded protein: CASSGYIAGRYNEQFF.

The chain joins TRBV10-3 to TRBJ2-1, with TRBD2 matching 14 bases. This CDR3 has 17 residues. After removal of 6 bases from V and 5 bases from J, the junction contained 9 bases not matched to a gene. CDR1 and CDR2 from the germline V gene are ENHRY and SYGVKD. The CDR3 spells CAISWGLAGESNNEQFF. The CDR3 region has the DNA TGTGCCATCAGCTGGGGACTAGCGGGAGAGAGTAACAATGAGCAGTTCTTC.

V is TRBV19 and J is TRBJ2-1; TRBD2 aligns across 8 bases. From germline, CDR1 is LNHDA and CDR2 SQIVND (reference sequence). Trimming took 8 bases from V and 10 from J; bases not matched to a gene: 10. The CDR3 spans 13 residues. For the CDR3, the DNA is TGTGCCAGTTCCCGGCGGGAGGATAACGAGCAGTTCTTC. It codes for CASSRREDNEQFF.

The chain employs TRBV3-1 (or the pseudogene TRBV3-2) and TRBJ1-4, with 10 positions matching TRBD1. The CDR3 loop spans 15 amino acids. The trim removed 2 bases at V and 8 bases at J, leaving 5 bases unmatched. Per germline, CDR1 LGHDT and CDR2 YNNKEL (reference sequence). The DNA for the CDR3 is TGTGCCAGCAGCCAACCGGGACAGGGGAAGGAAAAACTGTTTTTT. The encoded protein is CASSQPGQGKEKLFF.

This sequence joins TRBV19 and TRBJ2-3; 13 bases match TRBD2. V shed 4 bases and J 5 bases; nucleotides not matched to a gene: 6. The CDR3 runs 16 residues. Germline V lookup: CDR1 LNHDA, CDR2 SQIVND (reference sequence). The CDR3 sequence: CASSRTSGSRVDTQYF. CDR3 nucleotides: TGTGCCAGTAGTAGGACTAGCGGGAGTAGAGTAGATACGCAGTATTTT.

This clone was recorded once. At the DNA level, this CDR3 is encoded by other sequences in the same sample as well. The V and J genes are TRBV5-1 and TRBJ1-1; TRBD1 matches at 8 bases. There are 14 residues in the CDR3. V lost 4 bases, J lost 1 base, and 3 bases stayed unmatched. CDR1 is SGHRS, CDR2 YFSETQ, per germline. For the CDR3, the DNA is TGCGCCAGCAGCCTGGGGACAGGGAACACTGAAGCTTTCTTT. It specifies CASSLGTGNTEAFF. Full variable domain (rest looked up from reference TRBV5-1 and TRBJ1-1): KAGVTQTPRYLIKTRGQQVTLSCSPISGHRSVSWYQQTPGQGLQFLFEYFSETQRNKGNFPGRFSGRQFSNSRSEMNVSTLELGDSALYLCASSLGTGNTEAFFGQGTRLTVV.